Below are 28 T cell receptor beta chains sequenced from a single sample in a study of blood T cell repertoires in COVID-19 (dated by TCRdb to about 2020). Libraries were built with the immunoSEQ multiplex PCR assay. TCRdb retrieved this table from immuneACCESS and kept in-frame rearrangements only. Not all clones are present; in checked studies, unresolved V genes account for under half, and no reason is known for the remainder. This sample gives 150,000 to 200,000 clones in total; about 85% of them show up just once. Roughly 0.99% of the sample goes to the ten largest clones. The sequencing sample was made of peripheral blood. The receptor source for this set is a man aged 18-30 years with acute or convalescent COVID-19.

V is TRBV6-5 and J is TRBJ2-7; 8 positions match TRBD1. The germline CDR1 and CDR2 sequences are MNHEY and SVGAGI. The length of the CDR3 is 15 residues. Losses at the gene ends were 6 bases for V and 1 base for J; bases not matched to a gene: 8. CDR3 amino acids: CASRPGQAISYEQYF. The CDR3 coding sequence is TGTGCCAGCAGGCCGGGACAGGCAATTTCCTACGAGCAGTACTTC.

This clone was counted a single time. The chain uses TRBV7-2 and TRBJ1-2; TRBD1 matches 8 bases. The V gene's germline CDR1 is SGHTA and CDR2 FQGNSA. The CDR3 contains 14 residues. J gave up 2 bases and V 1 base, and 0 bases lay outside the gene matches. CDR3 sequence (DNA): TGTGCCAGCAGCTTAGACAGGGGGAACTATGGCTACACCTTC. It is translated as CASSLDRGNYGYTF.

The V call is TRBV19, the J call TRBJ2-5; the D gene is possibly TRBD1 (6 bases). Trimming removed 4 bases from V and 5 bases from J, with 20 bases in between. The CDR3 has 16 amino acids. The V gene's germline CDR1 is LNHDA and CDR2 SQIVND (reference sequence). Here the CDR3 reads CASSTIYRDPRETQYF. CDR3 nucleotide sequence: TGTGCCAGTAGTACGATTTACAGGGACCCCCGCGAGACCCAGTACTTC. The entire variable domain, with the rest obtained from reference TRBV19 and TRBJ2-5, is as follows: DGGITQSPKYLFRKEGQNVTLSCEQNLNHDAMYWYRQDPGQGLRLIYYSQIVNDFQKGDIAEGYSVSREKKESFPLTVTSAQKNPTAFYLCASSTIYRDPRETQYFGPGTRLLVL.

This chain connects TRBV5-1 to TRBJ1-2; 11 bases match TRBD1. After removal of 6 bases from V and 3 bases from J, the junction contained 7 bases not matched to a gene. Germline CDR1 reads SGHRS; CDR2 reads YFSETQ. The CDR3 loop spans 15 amino acids. CDR3 region: CASTFRTGGDYGYTF. CDR3 DNA: TGCGCCAGCACCTTTAGGACAGGGGGCGACTATGGCTACACCTTC.

This clone was detected a few times. Here the CDR3 DNA reads TGTGCCAGCAGCCGAGGAGCTAACTATGGCTACACCTTC. Amino acids: CASSRGANYGYTF. The chain uses TRBV27 and TRBJ1-2; D gene uncertain. The germline CDR1 and CDR2 sequences are MNHEY and SMNVEV (reference sequence). The CDR3 is 13 amino acids. Trimming cost V 6 bases and J 0 bases, with 8 bases left between them.

The V and J genes are TRBV6-6 and TRBJ2-7; a weak D match, TRBD1 (6 bases). Germline V gene lookup returns CDR1 MNHNY and CDR2 SVGAGI (reference sequence). V was shortened by 5 bases and J by 3 bases, with 14 bases between the two germline ends. CDR3 length equals 14 residues. The CDR3 region has the DNA TGTGCCAGCAGTATGTACAGGGCAGACTACGAGCAGTACTTC. It yields the protein CASSMYRADYEQYF.

The rearrangement joins TRBV27 to TRBJ1-1, with D perhaps matching TRBD1 (6 bases). The CDR3 totals 15 residues. Trimming removed 2 bases from V and 6 bases from J, with 16 bases in between. Germline V CDR1 and CDR2: MNHEY, SMNVEV (reference sequence). The DNA of the CDR3 is TGTGCCAGCAGTTTAGGAAGGATTACAGGGTCTGAAGCTTTCTTT. Translated: CASSLGRITGSEAFF.

The gene calls are TRBV2 and TRBJ2-6; 9 bases are shared with TRBD1. The junction had 8 bases not matched to a gene; V was cut back by 7 bases and J by 4 bases. CDR1 and CDR2 (germline): SNHLY, FYNNEI. This CDR3 has 16 residues. DNA of the CDR3: TGTGCCAGCAATTTGGGACAGGGTACCGGGGCCAACGTCCTGACTTTC. It encodes CASNLGQGTGANVLTF.

This chain connects TRBV2 to TRBJ2-7, with TRBD2 as a possible D gene (6 bases). CDR3 length: 13 amino acids. Germline values: CDR1 SNHLY, CDR2 FYNNEI. V lost 2 bases, J lost 2 bases, and 7 bases lay in between. In DNA, the CDR3 is TGTGCCAGCAGTGAATGGGGGGCCTACGAGCAGTACTTC. It encodes CASSEWGAYEQYF.

The V call is TRBV19, the J call TRBJ1-4; 7 bases map to TRBD1. V dropped 4 bases and J dropped 3; count of bases not matched to a gene: 5. CDR1 and CDR2 from the germline V gene are LNHDA and SQIVND (reference sequence). The CDR3 has 15 amino acids. The CDR3 loop is CASSTYRGANEKLFF. The CDR3 nucleotides read TGTGCCAGTAGTACCTACAGGGGTGCTAATGAAAAACTGTTTTTT.

The table lists this clone with a count of one. This rearrangement joins TRBV6-5 to TRBJ2-5; D gene uncertain. The length of the CDR3 is 12 residues. The germline V gene has CDR1 MNHEY and CDR2 SVGAGI. Trimming cost V 2 bases and J 3 bases, with 4 bases left between them. DNA for the CDR3: TGTGCCAGCAGTTACGACAAAGAGACCCAGTACTTC. Its protein is CASSYDKETQYF.

The genes are TRBV14 and TRBJ2-7, with 8 bases that match TRBD2. V shed 2 bases and J 7 bases; nucleotides not matched to a gene: 10. The CDR3 loop spans 15 amino acids. Germline values: CDR1 SGHDN, CDR2 FVKESK. The CDR3 DNA sequence: TGTGCCAGCAGCCAAAGGAACGGGAGGGCTGGGGAGCAGTACTTC. Translated, it gives CASSQRNGRAGEQYF. Complete variable domain (other parts from reference TRBV14 and TRBJ2-7): EAGVTQFPSHSVIEKGQTVTLRCDPISGHDNLYWYRRVMGKEIKFLLHFVKESKQDESGMPNNRFLAERTGGTYSTLKVQPAELEDSGVYFCASSQRNGRAGEQYFGPGTRLTVT.

The V call is TRBV4-2, the J call TRBJ1-3; 9 bases align to TRBD1. V lost 1 base and J lost 4; bases outside the gene matches: 17. Germline lookup yields CDR1 LGHNA and CDR2 YNFKEQ. The CDR3 totals 20 residues. CDR3 in DNA: TGTGCCAGCAGCCAAGCGGTCCCGGGACAGGGACTGGCGCCCGGAAACACCATATATTTT. It encodes CASSQAVPGQGLAPGNTIYF.

The rearrangement links TRBV7-9 to TRBJ2-3, with 7 bases lining up with TRBD2. The germline V gene has CDR1 SEHNR and CDR2 FQNEAQ (reference sequence). The length of the CDR3 is 16 residues. V lost 0 bases to trimming and J lost 2 bases; unmatched junction nucleotides: 5. CDR3 sequence: CASSLATSGDTDTQYF. DNA for the CDR3: TGTGCCAGCAGCTTAGCGACCAGCGGGGACACAGATACGCAGTATTTT.

This chain joins TRBV9 and TRBJ1-3; 9 bases fit TRBD1. Germline V gene sequence: CDR1 SGDLS, CDR2 YYNGEE. Unmatched junction bases numbered 12, after V lost 3 bases and J lost 8 bases. CDR3 length equals 16 residues. In DNA form, the CDR3 reads TGTGCCAGCAGCGATCCCAAGACAGGGGGTAGGGACACCATATATTTT. It yields the protein CASSDPKTGGRDTIYF.

This clone has more than one count but fewer than ten. The chain links TRBV7-8 to TRBJ1-5; 10 positions agree with TRBD1. Germline assignment: CDR1 SGHVS and CDR2 FQNEAQ. J gave up 7 bases and V 4 bases, and 4 bases lay outside the gene matches. This CDR3 comprises 14 residues. The CDR3 is CASSWTGGRQPQHF. The CDR3 DNA reads TGTGCCAGCAGCTGGACAGGGGGGAGGCAGCCCCAGCATTTT.

The chain has TRBV5-5 and TRBJ1-4; 8 bases align to TRBD1. From germline, CDR1 is SGHKS and CDR2 YYEKEE (reference sequence). This CDR3 has 14 residues. V shed 0 bases, J shed 5 bases, and the junction held 0 bases outside the gene matches. The CDR3 sequence: CASSLAGGNEKLFF. DNA of the CDR3: TGTGCCAGCAGCTTGGCAGGGGGCAATGAAAAACTGTTTTTT.

The J gene is TRBJ1-2, the V gene TRBV25-1, with D tentatively TRBD1 (5 bases). The CDR3 contains 13 residues. V gave up 2 bases and J gave up 5 bases, with 9 bases separating them. Germline CDR1 and CDR2: MGHDK and SYGVNS. CDR3 region: CASSEGRTYGYTF. The CDR3, as DNA: TGTGCCAGCAGTGAAGGCAGGACATATGGCTACACCTTC.

This chain links TRBV30 with TRBJ1-1; perhaps TRBD1 as D (5 bases). The CDR3 runs 16 residues. V gave up 0 bases and J gave up 4 bases, with 18 bases separating them. Germline-derived CDR1 and CDR2 are GTSNPN and SVGIG (reference sequence). The CDR3 bases are TGTGCCTGGAGTGTGGGTTTGGGGGGAAAGTCCACTGAAGCTTTCTTT. Translated: CAWSVGLGGKSTEAFF.

The chain is built from TRBV7-8 and TRBJ1-4, with D perhaps matching TRBD1 (6 bases). V was shortened by 6 bases and J by 5 bases, with 16 bases between the two germline ends. This CDR3 comprises 15 residues. The germline CDR1 and CDR2 sequences are SGHVS and FQNEAQ. Here the CDR3 reads CASRNNGQPNEKLFF. CDR3 coding DNA: TGTGCCAGCAGAAACAATGGACAGCCGAATGAAAAACTGTTTTTT.

This rearrangement joins TRBV25-1 to TRBJ2-3, with TRBD2 identical over 10 bases. J lost 13 bases, V lost 4 bases, and 8 bases had no gene match. The CDR3 has 13 amino acids. Germline CDR1 MGHDK, CDR2 SYGVNS. CDR3 bases: TGTGCCAGCAGTGGTCGAGAGCGGGGGGGAGAGTATTTT. It encodes CASSGRERGGEYF.

The chain links TRBV4-2 to TRBJ1-6, with 10 bases aligning to TRBD1. The CDR3 has 16 amino acids. Per germline, CDR1 LGHNA and CDR2 YNFKEQ. V was pared by 1 base and J by 8 bases, with 5 bases of the junction left unmatched. CDR3 nucleotide sequence: TGTGCCAGCAGCCAAGTCCCGGGGACAGGGGATTCACCCCTCCACTTT. The encoded protein is CASSQVPGTGDSPLHF.

The chain has TRBV24-1 and TRBJ2-5; TRBD1 matches 8 bases. V gave up 4 bases and J gave up 5 bases; unmatched junction bases: 8. Per germline, CDR1 KGHDR and CDR2 SFDVKD. The CDR3 length is 15 residues. Here the CDR3 reads CATSEATGETETQYF. CDR3 bases: TGTGCCACCAGTGAAGCGACAGGGGAGACGGAGACCCAGTACTTC.

The CDR3 coding sequence is TGTGCCAGCAGCTACACGACAGGGTATGATGGCTACACCTTC. It codes for CASSYTTGYDGYTF. The V gene is TRBV2, the J gene TRBJ1-2; 7 bases line up with TRBD1. Trimming at V came to 6 bases and at J to 6 bases, leaving 10 bases not matched to a gene. This CDR3 contains 14 residues. Germline V lookup: CDR1 SNHLY, CDR2 FYNNEI.

V usage is TRBV18 and J usage is TRBJ1-3; D is unclear. In germline, CDR1 is KGHSH, CDR2 LQKENI. V was shortened by 3 bases and J by 0 bases, with 18 bases between the two germline ends. The CDR3 runs to 18 residues. In DNA form, the CDR3 reads TGTGCCAGCTCACCTCGTACAGCCAGTCTCTTCTCTGGAAACACCATATATTTT. It codes for CASSPRTASLFSGNTIYF.

V and J are TRBV7-9 and TRBJ1-6; possible D gene TRBD1, 5 bases. CDR1 SEHNR and CDR2 FQNEAQ come from the germline V gene (reference sequence). CDR3 length: 14 residues. V dropped 5 bases and J dropped 10 bases, with 15 bases sitting between them. For the CDR3, the DNA is TGTGCCAGCAGCATCCGAGACAGTTCGTCACCCCTCCACTTT. Its protein product is CASSIRDSSSPLHF.

The V call is TRBV2, the J call TRBJ1-5; unclear D gene. CDR1 is SNHLY, CDR2 FYNNEI, per germline. Trimming stripped 3 bases from V and 2 bases from J, with 8 bases between. The CDR3 has 14 residues. The CDR3 is CASSEPQGNQPQHF. CDR3 nucleotide sequence: TGTGCCAGCAGTGAGCCCCAGGGCAATCAGCCCCAGCATTTT.

The V and J genes are TRBV19 and TRBJ1-1; 8 nucleotides agree with TRBD1. Trimming at V came to 6 bases and at J to 5 bases, leaving 5 bases not matched to a gene. This CDR3 contains 13 residues. CDR1 is LNHDA and CDR2 is SQIVND in the germline V gene (reference sequence). The CDR3: CASSWTGRTEAFF. Written as DNA, the CDR3 is TGTGCCAGTAGCTGGACAGGGAGGACTGAAGCTTTCTTT.